This T cell receptor beta chain was captured by sequencing in a study of OX40 agonist ivuxolimab in advanced cancers. Trimming left V 4 bases short and J 5 bases short, with 13 bases between. The CDR3 loop spans 14 amino acids. Germline CDR1 SGHAT, CDR2 FQDESV (reference sequence). Peripheral blood came from all dose cohorts at three timepoints. The protocol was immunoSEQ multiplex PCR, while the TCRdb copy is restricted to in-frame clones and leaves out a portion. The table includes 50,000 to 70,000 clones, about 88% detected once. The input for sequencing was CD4+ or CD8+ T cells sorted from blood, taken in a trial of the OX40 agonist ivuxolimab. The chain has TRBV11-1 and TRBJ2-3; D gene unclear. The source of this sequence is an adult with an advanced solid tumor such as melanoma, head and neck, liver or kidney cancer. CDR3 sequence: CASSSSPTVDTQYF. For the CDR3, the DNA is TGTGCCAGCAGCTCCAGCCCGACTGTAGATACGCAGTATTTT. Full variable domain (remainder filled in from reference TRBV11-1 and TRBJ2-3): EAEVAQSPRYKITEKSQAVAFWCDPISGHATLYWYRQILGQGPELLVQFQDESVVDDSQLPKDRFSAERLKGVDSTLKIQPAELGDSAMYLCASSSSPTVDTQYFGPGTRLTVL.